These 12 T cell receptor beta chains were all obtained from the same sample, sequenced in a study of post-analysis software for immune sequencing data. Each TCR beta cDNA library carried unique molecular identifiers. TCRdb redid the calling of the PCR reads with MiXCR, one entry per CDR3 protein. The sample lists 800,000 to 950,000 distinct CDR3 sequences, about 57% seen once, with roughly 4.4% in the top ten. General study findings and limits: About 5 TRBV segments were significantly more frequent in patients than in controls. TRBV5-6, TRBV5-1 and TRBV20-1 were among these segments.

These TCRs' antigens remain unknown. Sequenced: blood. Source of these receptors: a girl between 10 and 17 years old with multiple sclerosis.

The chain recombines TRBV29-1 with TRBJ2-2; 7 bases agree with TRBD1. The CDR3 has 17 amino acids. V dropped 3 bases and J dropped 3; count of bases not matched to a gene: 13. Germline CDR1 and CDR2: SQVTM and ANQGSEA. CDR3: CSVEGIYRGEDTGELFF. CDR3 DNA: TGCAGCGTTGAGGGCATCTACAGGGGTGAGGACACCGGGGAGCTGTTTTTT.

The CDR3 loop reads CSVGHRQALYEQYF. DNA for the CDR3: TGCAGCGTTGGGCACCGGCAGGCGCTCTACGAGCAGTACTTC. The chain uses TRBV29-1 and TRBJ2-7; the D is unclear. The ends were cut back, 4 bases at V and 3 bases at J, with 16 bases in the middle. CDR1 is SQVTM and CDR2 is ANQGSEA in the germline V gene. The CDR3 has 14 residues.

A word on this clonotype: At one boundary the junction diverges from the germline segment, which might be a read error. V and J are TRBV29-1 and TRBJ2-7, with D perhaps matching TRBD2 (7 bases). Germline CDR1 and CDR2: SQVTM and ANQGSEA. CDR3 length equals 13 residues. The CDR3 loop is CNVESTGGIEQYF. In nucleotides, the CDR3 is TGCAACGTTGAATCGACGGGGGGCATCGAGCAGTACTTC.

V gene TRBV29-1 combines with J gene TRBJ2-3; 8 nucleotides align to TRBD2. The CDR3 is 17 amino acids. Germline CDR1 SQVTM, CDR2 ANQGSEA. J was trimmed by 1 base and V by 7 bases; bases with no gene match: 16. Here the CDR3 reads CSASGGTRVPGTDTQYF. The CDR3 nucleotides are TGCAGCGCCTCGGGGGGGACGAGGGTACCTGGCACAGATACGCAGTATTTT.

This clonotype showed up just a few times. This sequence joins TRBV6-1 and TRBJ1-2; TRBD1 might be the D (5 bases). V was clipped by 1 base and J by 5 bases, with 8 bases between them. The CDR3 runs to 13 residues. From germline, CDR1 is MNHNS and CDR2 SASEGT. The CDR3 bases are TGTGCCAGCAGTGAAGGGGGCCGGTATGGCTACACCTTC. Translated, it gives CASSEGGRYGYTF.

This chain connects TRBV4-1 to TRBJ1-2, with 8 bases fitting TRBD1. CDR1 and CDR2 from the germline V gene are MGHRA and YSYEKL. The CDR3 has 15 amino acids. The V gene end was trimmed by 3 bases and the J gene end by 3 bases; junction bases not matched to a gene: 6. For the CDR3, the DNA is TGCGCCAGCAGCCAGGAGACAGGGGAGGACTATGGCTACACCTTC. It encodes CASSQETGEDYGYTF.

The DNA for the CDR3 is TGTGCCAGCAGCCGAAAGCGGGGGAATGGCTACACCTTC. Its protein is CASSRKRGNGYTF. The V call is TRBV14, the J call TRBJ1-2; D is possibly TRBD1 (5 bases). CDR1 is SGHDN and CDR2 is FVKESK in the germline V gene. The germline V and J ends were trimmed by 4 bases and 6 bases, with 12 bases remaining between them. The CDR3 has 13 residues.

This chain links TRBV12-3 or TRBV12-4 with TRBJ2-5; D gene unclear. The CDR3 extends over 15 amino acids. V shed 3 bases and J shed 3 bases, with 14 bases lying between them. Here the CDR3 DNA reads TGTGCCAGCAGTTTCCCGACGGGCTCAAAAGAGACCCAGTACTTC. Translated, it gives CASSFPTGSKETQYF.

The chain couples TRBV7-9 to TRBJ2-5; 7 bases align to TRBD1. CDR3 length: 14 residues. Unmatched junction bases numbered 13, after V lost 4 bases and J lost 11 bases. Germline lookup yields CDR1 SEHNR and CDR2 FQNEAQ (reference sequence). For the CDR3, the DNA is TGTGCCAGCAGCTCCGGACAGGATCTGGTCTCGCAGTACTTC. It codes for CASSSGQDLVSQYF.

The rearrangement uses TRBV29-1 and TRBJ1-5; D gene ambiguous. The CDR3 runs to 13 residues. V lost 4 bases and J 0 bases, leaving 7 bases between the germline ends. From germline, CDR1 is SQVTM and CDR2 ANQGSEA. For the CDR3, the DNA is TGCAGCGTTGTGCCGGATAGCAATCAGCCCCAGCATTTT. Protein sequence: CSVVPDSNQPQHF.

This clonotype has just a few counts. This rearrangement joins TRBV6-2 or TRBV6-3 to TRBJ2-5, with D possibly TRBD1 on 5 matching bases. The germline V gene has CDR1 MNHEY and CDR2 SVGEGT. The CDR3 runs 12 residues. With 5 bases removed from V and 3 bases from J, the gap between germline ends came to 7 bases. In DNA, the CDR3 is TGTGCCAGCAGTCCGACAGAAGAGACCCAGTACTTC. It encodes CASSPTEETQYF.

V and J are TRBV20-1 and TRBJ2-4, with D possibly being TRBD2 (5 bases). The end of the DNA is better explained by TRBJ2-7, so the J call may be wrong. CDR1 and CDR2 (germline): DFQATT, SNEGSKA (reference sequence). This CDR3 region has 12 residues. CDR3 sequence (DNA): TGCAGTGCTAGAGGCCTAGCCCGCGAGCAGTACTTC. Amino acid sequence: CSARGLAREQYF.